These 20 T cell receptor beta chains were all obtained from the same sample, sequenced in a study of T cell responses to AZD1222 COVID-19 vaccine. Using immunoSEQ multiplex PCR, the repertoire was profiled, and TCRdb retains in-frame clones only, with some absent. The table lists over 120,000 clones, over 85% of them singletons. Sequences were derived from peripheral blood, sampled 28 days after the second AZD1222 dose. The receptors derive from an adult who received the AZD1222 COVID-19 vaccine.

CDR3 sequence: CASSRLSGQGGYTF. CDR3 coding DNA: TGCGCCAGCAGCCGACTCTCGGGACAAGGAGGCTACACCTTC. The chain is built from TRBV5-1 and TRBJ1-2, with D perhaps matching TRBD1 (6 bases). V was pared by 4 bases and J by 8 bases, with 18 bases between. This CDR3 is built from 14 residues. Germline lookup yields CDR1 SGHRS and CDR2 YFSETQ.

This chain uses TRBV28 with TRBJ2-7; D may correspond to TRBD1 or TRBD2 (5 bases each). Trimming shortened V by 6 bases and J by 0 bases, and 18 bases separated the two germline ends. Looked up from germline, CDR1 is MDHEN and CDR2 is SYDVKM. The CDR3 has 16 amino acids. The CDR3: CASRPQLGTSSYEQYF. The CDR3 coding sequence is TGTGCCAGCAGGCCCCAGCTGGGGACCAGCTCCTACGAGCAGTACTTC.

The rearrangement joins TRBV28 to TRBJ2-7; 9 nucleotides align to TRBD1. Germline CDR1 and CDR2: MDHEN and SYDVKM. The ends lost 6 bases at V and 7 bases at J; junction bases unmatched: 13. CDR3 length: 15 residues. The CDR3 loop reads CASSATGTGSREQYF. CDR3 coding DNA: TGTGCCAGCAGCGCAACCGGGACAGGGTCCCGGGAGCAGTACTTC.

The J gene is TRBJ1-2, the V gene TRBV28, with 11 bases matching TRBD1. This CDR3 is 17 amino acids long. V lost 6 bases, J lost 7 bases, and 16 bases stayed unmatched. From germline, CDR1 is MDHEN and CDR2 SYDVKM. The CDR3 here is CASSRYGRGQGAAGYTF. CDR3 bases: TGTGCCAGCAGCCGATATGGGCGAGGACAGGGGGCGGCTGGCTACACCTTC.

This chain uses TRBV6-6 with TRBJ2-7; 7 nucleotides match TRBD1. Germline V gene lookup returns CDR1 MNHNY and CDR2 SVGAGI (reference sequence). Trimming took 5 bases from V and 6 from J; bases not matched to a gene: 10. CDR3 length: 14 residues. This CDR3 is CASSATGDRPEQYF. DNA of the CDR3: TGTGCCAGCAGTGCCACCGGGGACAGACCCGAGCAGTACTTC.

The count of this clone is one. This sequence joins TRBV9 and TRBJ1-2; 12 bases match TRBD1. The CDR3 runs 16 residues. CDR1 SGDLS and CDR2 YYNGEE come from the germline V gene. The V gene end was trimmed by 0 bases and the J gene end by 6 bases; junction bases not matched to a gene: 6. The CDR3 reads CASSVDGTGGTDGYTF. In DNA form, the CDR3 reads TGTGCCAGCAGCGTAGATGGGACAGGGGGCACTGATGGCTACACCTTC. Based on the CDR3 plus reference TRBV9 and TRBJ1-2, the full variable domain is DSGVTQTPKHLITATGQRVTLRCSPRSGDLSVYWYQQSLDQGLQFLIQYYNGEERAKGNILERFSAQQFPDLHSELNLSSLELGDSALYFCASSVDGTGGTDGYTFGSGTRLTVV.

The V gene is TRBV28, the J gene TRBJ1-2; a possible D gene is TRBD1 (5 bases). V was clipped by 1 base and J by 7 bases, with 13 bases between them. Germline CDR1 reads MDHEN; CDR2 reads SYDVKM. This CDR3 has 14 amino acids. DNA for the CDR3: TGTGCCAGCAGTTTATCATTTGGGGGTGGTGGCTACACCTTC. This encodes CASSLSFGGGGYTF.

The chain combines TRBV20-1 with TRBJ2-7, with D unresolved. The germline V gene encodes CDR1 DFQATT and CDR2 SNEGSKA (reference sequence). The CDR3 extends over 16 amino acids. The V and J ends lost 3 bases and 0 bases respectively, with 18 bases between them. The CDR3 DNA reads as TGCAGTGCTAGTGCCCTATCGGGTGATAGCTCCTACGAGCAGTACTTC. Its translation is CSASALSGDSSYEQYF.

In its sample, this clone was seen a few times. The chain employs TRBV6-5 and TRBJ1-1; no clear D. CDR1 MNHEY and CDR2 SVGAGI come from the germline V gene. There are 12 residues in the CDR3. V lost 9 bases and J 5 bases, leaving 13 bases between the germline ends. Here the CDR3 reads CASSPAGTEAFF. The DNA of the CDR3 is TGTGCCAGTAGTCCTGCAGGAACTGAAGCTTTCTTT.

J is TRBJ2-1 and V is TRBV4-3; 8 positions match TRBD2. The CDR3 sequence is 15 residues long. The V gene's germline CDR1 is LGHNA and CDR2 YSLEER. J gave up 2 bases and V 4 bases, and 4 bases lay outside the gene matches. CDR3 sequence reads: CASSPGLAPYNEQFF. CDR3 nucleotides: TGCGCCAGCAGCCCAGGACTAGCTCCCTACAATGAGCAGTTCTTC.

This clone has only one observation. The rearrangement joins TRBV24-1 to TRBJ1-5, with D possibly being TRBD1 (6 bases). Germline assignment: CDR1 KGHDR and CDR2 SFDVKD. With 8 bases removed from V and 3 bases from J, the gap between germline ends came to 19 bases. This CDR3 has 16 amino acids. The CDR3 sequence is CATITGGSFYNQPQHF. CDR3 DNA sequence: TGTGCCACCATTACCGGGGGCTCTTTTTACAATCAGCCCCAGCATTTT.

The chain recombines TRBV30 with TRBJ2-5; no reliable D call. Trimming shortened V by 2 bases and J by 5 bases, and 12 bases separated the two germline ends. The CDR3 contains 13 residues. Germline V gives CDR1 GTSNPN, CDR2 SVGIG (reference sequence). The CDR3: CAWSTSHWETQYF. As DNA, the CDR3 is TGTGCCTGGAGTACCTCACACTGGGAGACCCAGTACTTC.

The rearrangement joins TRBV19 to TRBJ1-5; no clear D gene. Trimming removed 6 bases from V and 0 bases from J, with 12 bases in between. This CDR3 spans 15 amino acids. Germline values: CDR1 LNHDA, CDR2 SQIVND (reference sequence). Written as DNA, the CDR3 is TGTGCCAGTAGCCCCGGCTCTTATAGCAATCAGCCCCAGCATTTT. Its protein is CASSPGSYSNQPQHF. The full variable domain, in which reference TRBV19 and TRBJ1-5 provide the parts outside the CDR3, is DGGITQSPKYLFRKEGQNVTLSCEQNLNHDAMYWYRQDPGQGLRLIYYSQIVNDFQKGDIAEGYSVSREKKESFPLTVTSAQKNPTAFYLCASSPGSYSNQPQHFGDGTRLSIL.

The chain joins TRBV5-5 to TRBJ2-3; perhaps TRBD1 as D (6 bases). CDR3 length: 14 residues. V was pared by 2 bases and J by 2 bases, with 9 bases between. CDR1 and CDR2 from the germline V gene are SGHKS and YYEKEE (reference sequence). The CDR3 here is CASSLGQYTDTQYF. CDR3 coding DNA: TGTGCCAGCAGCTTAGGACAGTACACAGATACGCAGTATTTT.

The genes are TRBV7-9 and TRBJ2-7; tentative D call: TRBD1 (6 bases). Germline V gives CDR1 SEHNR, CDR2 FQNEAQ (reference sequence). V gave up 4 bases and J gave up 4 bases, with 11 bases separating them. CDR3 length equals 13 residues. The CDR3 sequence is CASSSDSDYEQYF. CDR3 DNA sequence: TGTGCCAGCAGCTCGGACAGTGATTACGAGCAGTACTTC.

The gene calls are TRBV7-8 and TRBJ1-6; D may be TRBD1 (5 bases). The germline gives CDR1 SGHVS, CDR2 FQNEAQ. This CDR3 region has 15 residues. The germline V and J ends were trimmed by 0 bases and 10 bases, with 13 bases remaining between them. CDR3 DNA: TGTGCCAGCAGCTTAGCTTATGGGCAGGGATCACCCCTCCACTTT. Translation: CASSLAYGQGSPLHF.

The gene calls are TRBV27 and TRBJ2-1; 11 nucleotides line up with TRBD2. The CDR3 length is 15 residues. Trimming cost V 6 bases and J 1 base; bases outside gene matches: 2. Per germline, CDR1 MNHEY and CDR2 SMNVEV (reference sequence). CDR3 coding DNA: TGTGCCAGCAGACTAGCGGGAGCGTCCTACAATGAGCAGTTCTTC. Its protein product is CASRLAGASYNEQFF.

The CDR3 sequence: CASSERPDEAGAQYF. The CDR3 DNA reads TGTGCCAGCAGTGAACGGCCAGACGAAGCGGGAGCGCAGTACTTC. The V gene is TRBV6-1, the J gene TRBJ2-7; 8 nucleotides align to TRBD2. The junction had 12 bases not matched to a gene; V was cut back by 2 bases and J by 9 bases. The CDR3 totals 15 residues. CDR1 is MNHNS, CDR2 SASEGT, per germline.

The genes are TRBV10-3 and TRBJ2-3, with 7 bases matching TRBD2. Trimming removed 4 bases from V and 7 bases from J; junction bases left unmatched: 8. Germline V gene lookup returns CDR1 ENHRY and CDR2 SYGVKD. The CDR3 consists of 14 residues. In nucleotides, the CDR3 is TGTGCCATCAGTGGACTGAGGGGAGGGAATACGCAGTATTTT. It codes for CAISGLRGGNTQYF.

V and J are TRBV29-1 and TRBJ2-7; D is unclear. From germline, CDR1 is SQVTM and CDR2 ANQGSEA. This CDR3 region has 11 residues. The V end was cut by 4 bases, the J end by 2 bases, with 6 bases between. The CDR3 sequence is CSVGQPYEQYF. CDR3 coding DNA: TGCAGCGTTGGACAACCCTACGAGCAGTACTTC.